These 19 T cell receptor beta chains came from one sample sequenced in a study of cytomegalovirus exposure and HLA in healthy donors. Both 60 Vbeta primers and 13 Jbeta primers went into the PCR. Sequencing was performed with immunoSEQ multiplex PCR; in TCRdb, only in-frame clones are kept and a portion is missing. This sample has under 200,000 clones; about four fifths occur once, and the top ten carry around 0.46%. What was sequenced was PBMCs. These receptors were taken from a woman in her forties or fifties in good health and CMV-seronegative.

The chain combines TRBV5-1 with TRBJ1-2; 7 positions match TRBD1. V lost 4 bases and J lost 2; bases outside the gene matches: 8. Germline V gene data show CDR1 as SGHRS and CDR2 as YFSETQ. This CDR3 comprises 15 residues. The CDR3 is CASSLGTASNYGYTF. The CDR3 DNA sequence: TGCGCCAGCAGCCTCGGGACAGCGAGCAACTATGGCTACACCTTC. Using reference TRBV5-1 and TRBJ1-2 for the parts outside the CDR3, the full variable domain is KAGVTQTPRYLIKTRGQQVTLSCSPISGHRSVSWYQQTPGQGLQFLFEYFSETQRNKGNFPGRFSGRQFSNSRSEMNVSTLELGDSALYLCASSLGTASNYGYTFGSGTRLTVV.

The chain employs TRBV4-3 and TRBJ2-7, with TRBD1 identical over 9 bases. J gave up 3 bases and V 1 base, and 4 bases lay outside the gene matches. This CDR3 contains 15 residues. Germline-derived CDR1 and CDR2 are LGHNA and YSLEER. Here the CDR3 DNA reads TGCGCCAGCAGCCAAGGGGGGACAGGGAGCTACGAGCAGTACTTC. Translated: CASSQGGTGSYEQYF.

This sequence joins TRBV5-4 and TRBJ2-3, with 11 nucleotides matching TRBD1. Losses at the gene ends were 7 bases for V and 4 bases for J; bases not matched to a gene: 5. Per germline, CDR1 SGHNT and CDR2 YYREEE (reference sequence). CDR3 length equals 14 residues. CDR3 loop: CASADRGRADTQYF. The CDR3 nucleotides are TGTGCCAGCGCGGACAGGGGGCGGGCAGATACGCAGTATTTT.

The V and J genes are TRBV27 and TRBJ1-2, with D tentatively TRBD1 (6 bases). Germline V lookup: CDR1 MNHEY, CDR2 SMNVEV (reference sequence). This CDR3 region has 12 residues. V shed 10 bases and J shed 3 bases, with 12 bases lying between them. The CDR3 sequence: CATMGADYGYTF. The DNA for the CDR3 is TGTGCCACCATGGGGGCGGACTATGGCTACACCTTC.

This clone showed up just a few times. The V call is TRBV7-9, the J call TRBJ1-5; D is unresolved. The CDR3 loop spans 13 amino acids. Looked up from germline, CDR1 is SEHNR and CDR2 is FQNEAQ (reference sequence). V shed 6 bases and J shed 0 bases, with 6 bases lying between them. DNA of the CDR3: TGTGCCAGCAGGGGCGATAGCAATCAGCCCCAGCATTTT. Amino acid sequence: CASRGDSNQPQHF. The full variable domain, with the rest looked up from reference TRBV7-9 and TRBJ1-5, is DTGVSQNPRHKITKRGQNVTFRCDPISEHNRLYWYRQTLGQGPEFLTYFQNEAQLEKSRLLSDRFSAERPKGSFSTLEIQRTEQGDSAMYLCASRGDSNQPQHFGDGTRLSIL.

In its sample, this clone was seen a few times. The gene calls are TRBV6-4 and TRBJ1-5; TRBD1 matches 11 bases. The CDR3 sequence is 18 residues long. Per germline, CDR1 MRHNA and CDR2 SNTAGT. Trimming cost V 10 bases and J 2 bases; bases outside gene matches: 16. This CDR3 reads CAIISDRGRRRGNQPQHF. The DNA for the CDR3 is TGTGCCATCATTTCGGACAGGGGGCGAAGAAGAGGCAATCAGCCCCAGCATTTT.

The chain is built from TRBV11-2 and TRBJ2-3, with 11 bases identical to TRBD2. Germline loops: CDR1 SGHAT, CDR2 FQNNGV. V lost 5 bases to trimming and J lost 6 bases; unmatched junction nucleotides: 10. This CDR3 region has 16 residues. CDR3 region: CASSQISGRVGDTQYF. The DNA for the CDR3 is TGTGCCAGCAGCCAAATTAGCGGGAGGGTTGGGGATACGCAGTATTTT. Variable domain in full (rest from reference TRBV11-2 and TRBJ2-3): EAGVAQSPRYKIIEKRQSVAFWCNPISGHATLYWYQQILGQGPKLLIQFQNNGVVDDSQLPKDRFSAERLKGVDSTLKIQPAKLEDSAVYLCASSQISGRVGDTQYFGPGTRLTVL.

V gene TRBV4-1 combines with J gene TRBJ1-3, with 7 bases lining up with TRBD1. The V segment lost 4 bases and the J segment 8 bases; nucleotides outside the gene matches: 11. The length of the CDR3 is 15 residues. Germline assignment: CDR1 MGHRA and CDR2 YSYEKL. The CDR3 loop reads CASSPSPGQAYTIYF. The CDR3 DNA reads TGCGCCAGCAGCCCATCCCCTGGACAGGCGTACACCATATATTTT.

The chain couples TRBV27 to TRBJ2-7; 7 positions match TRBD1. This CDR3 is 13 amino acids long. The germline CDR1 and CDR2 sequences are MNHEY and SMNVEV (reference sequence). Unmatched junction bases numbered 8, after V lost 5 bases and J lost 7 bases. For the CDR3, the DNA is TGTGCCAGCAGTACCACACGACAGGGAGAGCAGTACTTC. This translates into CASSTTRQGEQYF.

The CDR3 spells CASRAGTSGTTGELFF. For the CDR3, the DNA is TGTGCCAGCAGGGCCGGGACTAGCGGGACCACCGGGGAGCTGTTTTTT. The gene calls are TRBV5-4 and TRBJ2-2; 13 nucleotides align to TRBD2. Germline V CDR1 and CDR2: SGHNT, YYREEE (reference sequence). CDR3 length: 16 amino acids. Trimming cost V 5 bases and J 4 bases; bases outside gene matches: 5.

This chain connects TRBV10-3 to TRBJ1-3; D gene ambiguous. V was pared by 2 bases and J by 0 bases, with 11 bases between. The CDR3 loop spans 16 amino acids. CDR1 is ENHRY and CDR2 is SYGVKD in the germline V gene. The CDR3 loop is CAISELQTPSGNTIYF. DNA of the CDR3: TGTGCCATCAGTGAGCTCCAGACTCCCTCTGGAAACACCATATATTTT.

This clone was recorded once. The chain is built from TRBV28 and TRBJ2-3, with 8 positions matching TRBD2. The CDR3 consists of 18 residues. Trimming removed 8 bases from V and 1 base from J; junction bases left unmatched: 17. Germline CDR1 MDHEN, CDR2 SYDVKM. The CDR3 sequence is CASPASGSTFYGTDTQYF. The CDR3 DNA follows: TGTGCCAGCCCCGCCAGCGGGAGTACCTTTTACGGCACAGATACGCAGTATTTT.

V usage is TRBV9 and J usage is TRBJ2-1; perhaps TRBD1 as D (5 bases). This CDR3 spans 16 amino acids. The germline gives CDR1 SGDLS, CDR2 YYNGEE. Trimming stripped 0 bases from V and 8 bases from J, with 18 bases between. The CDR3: CASSVEGSFVVDEQFF. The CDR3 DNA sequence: TGTGCCAGCAGCGTAGAGGGGTCTTTTGTAGTGGATGAGCAGTTCTTC.

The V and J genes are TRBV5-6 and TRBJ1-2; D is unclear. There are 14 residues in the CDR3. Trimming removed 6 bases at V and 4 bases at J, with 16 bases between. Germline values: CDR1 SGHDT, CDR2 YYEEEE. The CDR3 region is CASTPISSGYGYTF. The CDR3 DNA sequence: TGTGCCAGCACCCCTATCTCCTCTGGCTATGGCTACACCTTC.

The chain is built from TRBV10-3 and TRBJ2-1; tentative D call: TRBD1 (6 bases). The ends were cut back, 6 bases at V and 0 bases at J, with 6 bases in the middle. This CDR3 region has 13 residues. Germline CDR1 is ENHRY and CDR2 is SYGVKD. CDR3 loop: CAIRDSSYNEQFF. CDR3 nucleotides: TGTGCCATCAGGGACAGCTCCTACAATGAGCAGTTCTTC.

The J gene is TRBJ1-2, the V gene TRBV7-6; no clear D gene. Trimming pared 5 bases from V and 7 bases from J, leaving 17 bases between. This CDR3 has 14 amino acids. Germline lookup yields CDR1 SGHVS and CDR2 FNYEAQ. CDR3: CASSPGWAVGGYTF. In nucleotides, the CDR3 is TGTGCCAGCAGCCCCGGCTGGGCTGTAGGTGGCTACACCTTC.

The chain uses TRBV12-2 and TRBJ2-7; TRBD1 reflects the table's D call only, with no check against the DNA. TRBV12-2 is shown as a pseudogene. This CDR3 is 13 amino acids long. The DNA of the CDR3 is TGTGCAAGGGGACCAGGGGCATCCTACGAGCAGTACTTC. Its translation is CARGPGASYEQYF.

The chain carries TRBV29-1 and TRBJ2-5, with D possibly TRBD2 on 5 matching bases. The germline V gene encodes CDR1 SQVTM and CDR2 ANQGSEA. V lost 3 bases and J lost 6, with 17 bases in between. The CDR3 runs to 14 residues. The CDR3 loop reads CSVETLAEAKTQYF. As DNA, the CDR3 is TGCAGCGTTGAGACCCTAGCAGAGGCGAAGACCCAGTACTTC.

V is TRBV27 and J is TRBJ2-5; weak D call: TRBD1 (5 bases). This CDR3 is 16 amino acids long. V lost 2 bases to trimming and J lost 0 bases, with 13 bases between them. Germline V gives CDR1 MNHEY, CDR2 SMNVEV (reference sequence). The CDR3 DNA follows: TGTGCCAGCAGTTTAGGGGCAGGAATATACCAAGAGACCCAGTACTTC. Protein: CASSLGAGIYQETQYF.